This TCR beta chain is drawn from a study of T cell responses to AZD1222 COVID-19 vaccine. The assay was immunoSEQ multiplex PCR, and TCRdb's table has in-frame clones only and misses some. The sample includes 250,000 to 300,000 clones, 90% to 95% of them seen just once. The V end lost 4 bases, the J end lost 4 bases, and 16 bases lay between the germline ends. Germline V CDR1 and CDR2: SNHLY, FYNNEI. CDR3 length equals 15 residues. Regarding this clone: Its matching antigen is unknown.

Study findings and constraints: Donors in the cohort were predominantly white British and more often female, and clonal diversity was possibly underestimated.

This sequence was found in an adult who received the AZD1222 COVID-19 vaccine. V usage is TRBV2 and J usage is TRBJ2-5; D perhaps matches TRBD2 (5 bases). Here the sequenced sample was peripheral blood, taken 28 days after the second AZD1222 dose. The CDR3 DNA is TGTGCCAGCAGTGGAGACTACCCCCCGAGAGAGACCCAGTACTTC. It yields the protein CASSGDYPPRETQYF.